This T cell receptor beta chain was sequenced in a study of blood T cell repertoires in COVID-19. As for the study in general: Spain, Italy and the United States supplied samples that represented acute and convalescent COVID-19.

This CDR3 is built from 15 residues. Germline V lookup: CDR1 LNHDA, CDR2 SQIVND (reference sequence). Trimming took 3 bases from V and 5 from J, leaving 14 bases between them. As handled by the study authors: For nucleated cells, counts were estimated from reference gene primer amplification. This table comes from immunoSEQ multiplex PCR, and its TCRdb copy is limited to in-frame clones, with some not included. V, J and clone size are taken as reported in that table, and D and trimming were inferred from the DNA itself. The sample includes about 40,000 clones, roughly 84% seen only once; the top ten take approximately 15%.

The chain has TRBV19 and TRBJ1-5; no definite D call. The source of this sequence is a human donor in a cohort sampled during active COVID-19. Sequencing was carried out using peripheral blood. CDR3 protein: CASSISGESYQPQHF. DNA of the CDR3: TGTGCCAGTAGTATTTCTGGGGAGTCCTATCAGCCCCAGCATTTT.